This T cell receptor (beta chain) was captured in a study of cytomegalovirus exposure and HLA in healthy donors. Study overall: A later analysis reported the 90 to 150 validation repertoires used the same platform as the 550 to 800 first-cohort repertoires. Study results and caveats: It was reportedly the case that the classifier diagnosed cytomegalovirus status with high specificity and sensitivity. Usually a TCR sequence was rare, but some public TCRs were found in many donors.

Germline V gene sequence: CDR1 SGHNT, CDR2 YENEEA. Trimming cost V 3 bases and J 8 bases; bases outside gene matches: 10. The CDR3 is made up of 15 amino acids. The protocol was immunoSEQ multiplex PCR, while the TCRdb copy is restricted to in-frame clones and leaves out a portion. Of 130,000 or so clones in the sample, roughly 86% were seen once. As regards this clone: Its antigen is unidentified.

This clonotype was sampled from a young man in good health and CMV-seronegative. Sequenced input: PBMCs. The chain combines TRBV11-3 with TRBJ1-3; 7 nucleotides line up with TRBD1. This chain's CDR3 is CASSLEGSRGHTIYF. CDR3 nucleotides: TGTGCCAGCAGCTTGGAAGGTTCAAGGGGGCACACCATATATTTT.